A selection of T cell receptor beta chains follows, all from one sample in a study of identical twins. TCRdb ran MiXCR on the 5' RACE reads and lists one entry per CDR3 protein. The table has roughly 710,000 distinct CDR3 sequences, 5.5% to 7.5% seen once. Sequencing used naive T cells sorted from blood. These receptors all come from a young man in good health. Each CDR3 is given with its conserved first and last residue. The order of the fields is V gene, clone size, J gene, CDR3 protein. For some rows the clone size is stated as once, few or many, or as a class when expanded; others skip it.

>TRBV30|.|TRBJ2-7
CAGDVGGQQYF
>TRBV24-1|many|TRBJ2-5
CATSDVETQYF
>TRBV18|few|TRBJ2-3
CASSPSLQTDTQYF
>TRBV6-1|.|TRBJ1-5
CASRGGQGVSNQPQHF
>TRBV20-1|many|TRBJ2-1
CSARFLADYYNEQFF
>TRBV15|.|TRBJ2-1
CATSRAGDRPYEQFF
>TRBV12-3/TRBV12-4|many|TRBJ1-6
CASSLRQGASNSPLHF
>TRBV12-3/TRBV12-4|.|TRBJ1-5
CASSDQYQPQHF
>TRBV3-1|.|TRBJ2-2
CASAGRWSGELFF
>TRBV18|.|TRBJ2-1
CASARPSGSSYNEQFF